This TCR beta chain derives from a study of chemoradiotherapy in HPV16-positive cancers. Turning to the study itself: A couple of HPV16-positive patients' cells yielded candidate HPV-specific clones and common motifs. Study-level points and caveats: Candidate HPV-specific clones and E7-related TCR motifs grew in tumor during treatment. Only two HPV16-positive patients supplied the functional HPV-specificity definition.

Regarding this clone: Its specificity is not known.

Losses at the gene ends were 4 bases for V and 5 bases for J; bases not matched to a gene: 9. This CDR3 spans 15 amino acids. Germline V gives CDR1 SGDLS, CDR2 YYNGEE. Here immunoSEQ multiplex PCR was the method, and the copy in TCRdb shows in-frame clones only, minus some. Among about 24,000 clones listed, roughly 94% were seen once. This receptor was identified in a human donor with HPV-associated anogenital cancer. This sample was taken from a patient who underwent chemoradiotherapy. V gene TRBV9 combines with J gene TRBJ2-5, with TRBD2 matching 9 bases. For the CDR3, the DNA is TGTGCCAGCAGCCCCGCGGGGGGGGCCATGGAGACCCAGTACTTC. Translated, it gives CASSPAGGAMETQYF.